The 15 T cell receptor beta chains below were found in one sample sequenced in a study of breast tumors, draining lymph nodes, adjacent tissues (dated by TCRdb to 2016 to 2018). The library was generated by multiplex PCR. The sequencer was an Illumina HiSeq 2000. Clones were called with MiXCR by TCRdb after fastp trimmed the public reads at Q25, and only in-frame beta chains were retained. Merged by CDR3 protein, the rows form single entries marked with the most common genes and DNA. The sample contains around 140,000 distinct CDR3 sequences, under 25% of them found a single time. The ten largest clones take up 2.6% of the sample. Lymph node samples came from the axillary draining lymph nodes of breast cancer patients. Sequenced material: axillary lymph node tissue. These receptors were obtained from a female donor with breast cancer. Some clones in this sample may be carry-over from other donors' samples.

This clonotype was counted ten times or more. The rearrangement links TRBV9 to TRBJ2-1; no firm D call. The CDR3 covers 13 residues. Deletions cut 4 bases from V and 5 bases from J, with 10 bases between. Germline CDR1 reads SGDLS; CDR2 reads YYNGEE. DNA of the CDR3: TGTGCCAGCAGCCAAGTTAGAAACAATGAGCAGTTCTTC. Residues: CASSQVRNNEQFF.

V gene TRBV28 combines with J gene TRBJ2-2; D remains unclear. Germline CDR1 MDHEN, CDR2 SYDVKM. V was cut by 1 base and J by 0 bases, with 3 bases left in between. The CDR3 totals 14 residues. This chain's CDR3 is CASSLSPNTGELFF. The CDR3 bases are TGTGCCAGCAGTTTATCCCCGAACACCGGGGAGCTGTTTTTT.

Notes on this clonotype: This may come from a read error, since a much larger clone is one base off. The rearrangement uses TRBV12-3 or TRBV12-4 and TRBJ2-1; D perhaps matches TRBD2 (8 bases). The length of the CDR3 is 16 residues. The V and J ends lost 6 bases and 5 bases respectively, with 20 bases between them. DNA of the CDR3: TGTGCCAGCAGCGGGAGGGGGCCGCAGGTAAACAATGAGCAGTTCTTC. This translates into CASSGRGPQVNNEQFF.

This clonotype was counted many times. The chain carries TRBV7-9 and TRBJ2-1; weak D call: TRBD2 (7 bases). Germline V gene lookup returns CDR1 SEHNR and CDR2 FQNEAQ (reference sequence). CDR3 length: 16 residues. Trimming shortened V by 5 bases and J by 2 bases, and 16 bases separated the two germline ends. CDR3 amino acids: CASSPWGGGTYNEQFF. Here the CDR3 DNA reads TGTGCCAGCAGCCCTTGGGGGGGGGGCACCTACAATGAGCAGTTCTTC.

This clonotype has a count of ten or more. CDR3 DNA: TGCAGTGCTATCCTCGTTATGGTCAATGAGCAGTTCTTC. Translation gives CSAILVMVNEQFF. The chain couples TRBV20-1 to TRBJ2-1; D unresolved. V was cut by 4 bases and J by 6 bases, with 13 bases left in between. The CDR3 contains 13 residues. The germline V gene encodes CDR1 DFQATT and CDR2 SNEGSKA (reference sequence).

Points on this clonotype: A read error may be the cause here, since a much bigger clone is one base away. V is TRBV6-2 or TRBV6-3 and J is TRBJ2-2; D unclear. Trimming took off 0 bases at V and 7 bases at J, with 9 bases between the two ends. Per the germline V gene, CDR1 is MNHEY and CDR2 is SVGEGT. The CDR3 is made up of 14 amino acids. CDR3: CASSYSALDGELFF. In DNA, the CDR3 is TGTGCCAGCAGTTACTCCGCGTTGGACGGGGAGCTGTTTTTT.

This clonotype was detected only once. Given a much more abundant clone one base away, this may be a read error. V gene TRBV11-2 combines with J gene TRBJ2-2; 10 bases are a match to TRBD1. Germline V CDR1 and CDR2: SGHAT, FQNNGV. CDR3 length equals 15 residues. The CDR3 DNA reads TGTGCCAGCAGCAGAGACAGGGGGCGCGGCGGGGAGCTGCTTTTT. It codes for CASSRDRGRGGELLF.

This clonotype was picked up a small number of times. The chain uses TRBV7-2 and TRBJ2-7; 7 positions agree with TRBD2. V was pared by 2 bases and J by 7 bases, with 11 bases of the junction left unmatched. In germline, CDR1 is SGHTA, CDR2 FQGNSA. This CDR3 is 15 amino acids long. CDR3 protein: CASSLRTSDAREQYF. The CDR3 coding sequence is TGTGCCAGCAGCTTAAGAACTAGCGACGCTAGAGAGCAGTACTTC.

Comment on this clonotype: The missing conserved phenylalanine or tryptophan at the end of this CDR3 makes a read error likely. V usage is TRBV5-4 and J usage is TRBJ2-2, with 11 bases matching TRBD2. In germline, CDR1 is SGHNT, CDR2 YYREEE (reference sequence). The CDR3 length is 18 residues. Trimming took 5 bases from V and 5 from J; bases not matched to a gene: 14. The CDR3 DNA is TGTGCCAGCAGACCAGAACCCTTAGCGGGAGGGAATACCGGGGAGCTGTTTTCT. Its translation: CASRPEPLAGGNTGELFS.

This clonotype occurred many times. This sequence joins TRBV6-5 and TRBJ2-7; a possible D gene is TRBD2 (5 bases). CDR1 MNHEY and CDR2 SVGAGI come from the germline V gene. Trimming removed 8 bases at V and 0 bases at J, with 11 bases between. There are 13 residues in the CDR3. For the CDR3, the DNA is TGTGCCAGCGCGAGGGTCAACTCCTACGAGCAGTACTTC. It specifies CASARVNSYEQYF.

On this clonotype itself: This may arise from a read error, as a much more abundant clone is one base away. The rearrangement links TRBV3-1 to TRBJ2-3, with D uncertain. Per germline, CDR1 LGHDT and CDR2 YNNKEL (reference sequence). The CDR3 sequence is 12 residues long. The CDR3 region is CASGHLSDTQYF. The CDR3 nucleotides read TGTGCCAGCGGCCATTTGTCAGATACGCAGTATTTT.

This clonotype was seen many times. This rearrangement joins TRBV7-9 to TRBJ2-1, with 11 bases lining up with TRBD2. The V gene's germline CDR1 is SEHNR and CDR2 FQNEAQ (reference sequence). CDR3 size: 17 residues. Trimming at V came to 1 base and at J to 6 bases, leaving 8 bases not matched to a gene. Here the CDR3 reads CASSLGPLAGGRNEQFF. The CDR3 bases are TGTGCCAGCAGCTTAGGGCCCTTAGCGGGAGGGCGCAATGAGCAGTTCTTC. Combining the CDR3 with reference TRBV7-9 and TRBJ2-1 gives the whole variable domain DTGVSQNPRHKITKRGQNVTFRCDPISEHNRLYWYRQTLGQGPEFLTYFQNEAQLEKSRLLSDRFSAERPKGSFSTLEIQRTEQGDSAMYLCASSLGPLAGGRNEQFFGPGTRLTVL.

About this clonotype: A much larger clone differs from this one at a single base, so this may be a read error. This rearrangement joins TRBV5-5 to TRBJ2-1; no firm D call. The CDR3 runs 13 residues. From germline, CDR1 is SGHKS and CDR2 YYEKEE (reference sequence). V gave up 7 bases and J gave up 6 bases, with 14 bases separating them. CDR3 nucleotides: TGTGCCAGCCTCCGGAACGACTTCAATGAGCAGTTCTTC. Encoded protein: CASLRNDFNEQFF.

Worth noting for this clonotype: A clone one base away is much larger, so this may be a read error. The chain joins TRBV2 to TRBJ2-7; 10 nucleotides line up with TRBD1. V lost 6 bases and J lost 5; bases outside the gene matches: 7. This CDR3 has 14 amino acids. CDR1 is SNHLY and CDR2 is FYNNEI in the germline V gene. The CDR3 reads CASRRQGAGHEQYF. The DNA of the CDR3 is TGTGCCAGCAGGCGACAGGGGGCGGGCCACGAGCAGTACTTC.

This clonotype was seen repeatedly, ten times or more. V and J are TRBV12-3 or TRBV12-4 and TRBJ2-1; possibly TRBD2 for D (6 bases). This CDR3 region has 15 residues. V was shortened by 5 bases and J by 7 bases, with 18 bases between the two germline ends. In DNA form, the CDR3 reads TGTGCCAGCAGTGGACACAGACTAGTAGAGAATGAGCAGTTCTTC. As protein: CASSGHRLVENEQFF.